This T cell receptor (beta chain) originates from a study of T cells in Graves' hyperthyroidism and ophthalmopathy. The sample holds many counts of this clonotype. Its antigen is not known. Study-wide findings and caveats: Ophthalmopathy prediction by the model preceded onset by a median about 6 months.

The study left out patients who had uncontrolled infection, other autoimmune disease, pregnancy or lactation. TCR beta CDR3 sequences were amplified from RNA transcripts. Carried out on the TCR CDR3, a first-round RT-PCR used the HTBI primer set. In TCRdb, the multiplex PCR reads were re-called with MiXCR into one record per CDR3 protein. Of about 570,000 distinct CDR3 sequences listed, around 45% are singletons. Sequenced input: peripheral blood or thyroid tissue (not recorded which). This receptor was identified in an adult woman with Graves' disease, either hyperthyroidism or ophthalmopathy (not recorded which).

As DNA, the CDR3 is TGCGCCAGCAGCCCCCGGGACCCTGGGGCCAACGTCCTGACTTTC. Encoded protein: CASSPRDPGANVLTF. The genes are TRBV5-1 and TRBJ2-6; D possibly uses TRBD1 or TRBD2 (5 bases each). Germline V gene sequence: CDR1 SGHRS, CDR2 YFSETQ. V was shortened by 4 bases and J by 2 bases, with 10 bases between the two germline ends. The CDR3 has 15 amino acids.